This T cell receptor (beta chain) was recovered during a study of T-cell memory formation after mild COVID-19. MiXCR, applied by TCRdb to the 5' RACE reads, yields one record per CDR3 protein. The sample has 140,000 or so distinct CDR3 sequences, about 5.5% seen once. Germline CDR1 SGHTA, CDR2 FQGNSA. This CDR3 comprises 15 residues. V lost 3 bases and J 0 bases, leaving 10 bases between the germline ends. This chain links TRBV7-2 with TRBJ2-3, with D uncertain. What was sequenced was PBMCs or a T cell subset sorted from them (not recorded which). The sequence was obtained from an adult woman who had mild COVID-19 (a few samples of this study predate the infection). Cell type and time point are not known. CDR3 region: CASSFFELSTDTQYF. Written as DNA, the CDR3 is TGTGCCAGCAGCTTTTTCGAACTTAGCACAGATACGCAGTATTTT.